The next 8 T cell receptor beta chains were all read from a single sample in a study of blood T cell repertoires in COVID-19. TCRdb keeps only in-frame clones here, not all; method: immunoSEQ multiplex PCR. The sample has roughly 120,000 clones; roughly 84% are singletons. Sequencing used peripheral blood. The receptors originated from a woman aged 45 to 65 with acute or convalescent COVID-19.

CDR3 residues: CASSSGQGETQYF. CDR3 bases: TGTGCCAGCAGCTCGGGACAGGGGGAGACCCAGTACTTC. The rearrangement links TRBV7-3 to TRBJ2-5; the match to TRBD1 covers 10 bases. The CDR3 totals 13 residues. V shed 4 bases, J shed 5 bases, and the junction held 1 base outside the gene matches. The germline V gene has CDR1 SGHTA and CDR2 FQGTGA.

V and J are TRBV19 and TRBJ1-1, with 7 positions matching TRBD1. The CDR3 sequence is 14 residues long. J gave up 4 bases and V 2 bases, and 4 bases lay outside the gene matches. Per germline, CDR1 LNHDA and CDR2 SQIVND (reference sequence). DNA for the CDR3: TGTGCCAGTAGTATAAACAGGGGAGGCACTGAAGCTTTCTTT. Translating gives CASSINRGGTEAFF.

Comments on this clone: The same CDR3 also results from other DNA sequences found in this sample. The chain carries TRBV19 and TRBJ2-2; 7 nucleotides agree with TRBD1. The V gene's germline CDR1 is LNHDA and CDR2 SQIVND (reference sequence). The CDR3 totals 14 residues. V was pared by 6 bases and J by 2 bases, with 3 bases of the junction left unmatched. As DNA, the CDR3 is TGTGCCAGTAGGCGACAGGGTAACACCGGGGAGCTGTTTTTT. This translates into CASRRQGNTGELFF.

The table lists this clone with a count of one. The chain joins TRBV3-1 (or the pseudogene TRBV3-2) to TRBJ1-2, with 8 nucleotides matching TRBD1. Germline lookup yields CDR1 LGHDT and CDR2 YNNKEL (reference sequence). This CDR3 has 13 residues. With V trimmed by 1 base and J by 7 bases, 2 bases remained unmatched. As DNA, the CDR3 is TGTGCCAGCAGCCAAGGACAGGGGATTGGCTACACCTTC. Amino acid sequence: CASSQGQGIGYTF.

This rearrangement joins TRBV11-2 to TRBJ2-7; D is unresolved. There are 12 residues in the CDR3. Looked up from germline, CDR1 is SGHAT and CDR2 is FQNNGV. V was shortened by 4 bases and J by 6 bases, with 10 bases between the two germline ends. CDR3 amino acids: CASSYSRGEQYF. DNA of the CDR3: TGTGCCAGCAGCTACTCGCGAGGCGAGCAGTACTTC.

The V call is TRBV7-7, the J call TRBJ1-6, with D unclear. The length of the CDR3 is 18 residues. CDR1 is SSHAT and CDR2 is FNYEAQ in the germline V gene (reference sequence). The V and J ends lost 5 bases and 7 bases respectively, with 24 bases between them. The CDR3 sequence is CASSPQEFPPTLNSPLHF. CDR3 DNA sequence: TGTGCCAGCAGCCCTCAAGAGTTCCCACCAACCCTAAATTCACCCCTCCACTTT.

J is TRBJ1-5 and V is TRBV2; TRBD1 aligns across 9 bases. Germline CDR1 reads SNHLY; CDR2 reads FYNNEI. This CDR3 has 15 residues. With V trimmed by 6 bases and J by 6 bases, 9 bases remained unmatched. CDR3 sequence (DNA): TGTGCCAGCAGGATGACAGGGGGAGGTAGTCAGCCCCAGCATTTT. It encodes CASRMTGGGSQPQHF.

J is TRBJ2-3 and V is TRBV7-6; D is possibly TRBD2 (5 bases). Looked up from germline, CDR1 is SGHVS and CDR2 is FNYEAQ. This CDR3 spans 15 amino acids. Trimming cost V 5 bases and J 6 bases, with 18 bases left between them. Written as DNA, the CDR3 is TGTGCCAGCAGCCCCGAACTAGTTCTGCGTGATACGCAGTATTTT. Encoded protein: CASSPELVLRDTQYF.